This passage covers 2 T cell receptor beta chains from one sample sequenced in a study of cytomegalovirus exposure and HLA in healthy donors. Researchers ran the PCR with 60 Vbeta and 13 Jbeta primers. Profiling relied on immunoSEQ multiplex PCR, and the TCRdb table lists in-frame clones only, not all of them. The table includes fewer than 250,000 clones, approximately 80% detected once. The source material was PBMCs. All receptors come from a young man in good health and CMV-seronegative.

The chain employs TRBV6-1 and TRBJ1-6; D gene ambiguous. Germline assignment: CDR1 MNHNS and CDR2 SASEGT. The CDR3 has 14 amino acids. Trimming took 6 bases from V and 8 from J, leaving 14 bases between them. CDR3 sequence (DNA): TGTGCCAGCAGCGGGGTCATATCGGATTCACCCCTCCACTTT. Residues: CASSGVISDSPLHF.

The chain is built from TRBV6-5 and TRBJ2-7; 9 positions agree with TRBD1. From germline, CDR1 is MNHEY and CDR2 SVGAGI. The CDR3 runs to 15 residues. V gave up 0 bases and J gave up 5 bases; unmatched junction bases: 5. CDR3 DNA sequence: TGTGCCAGCAGTTACTCGCCACAGGGGGCCCACGAGCAGTACTTC. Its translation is CASSYSPQGAHEQYF.